Listed below are T cell receptor beta chains from one sample, sequenced in a study of PD-1 blockade in classical Hodgkin lymphoma. The protocol was immunoSEQ multiplex PCR, while the TCRdb copy is restricted to in-frame clones and leaves out a portion. Found here are about 21,000 clones, about 80% of them singletons; the top ten hold over 15%. Specimen: peripheral blood mononuclear cells (PBMCs), collected before the fourth cycle of nivolumab. The receptors come from a human donor with classical Hodgkin lymphoma. Both conserved end residues are part of each CDR3. Each record gives: clone size, J gene, V gene, D gene, CDR3 DNA, CDR3 protein. A D gene is named only where the DNA matches it firmly. Clone size is stated in some rows and not others, as once, few, many or a class when expanded.

abundance: -
j_gene: TRBJ2-5
v_gene: TRBV13
d_gene: -
CDR3nt: TGTGCCAGCAGCTTCTGGGGGCAAGAGACCCAGTACTTC
CDR3aa: CASSFWGQETQYF

abundance: -
j_gene: TRBJ2-2
v_gene: TRBV29-1
d_gene: TRBD2
CDR3nt: TGCAGCGTCACAACTAGCGGGAGAAGTACCGGGGAGCTGTTTTTT
CDR3aa: CSVTTSGRSTGELFF

abundance: once
j_gene: TRBJ2-2
v_gene: TRBV18
d_gene: -
CDR3nt: TGTGCCAGCCGCACCGGGGAGCTGTTTTTT
CDR3aa: CASRTGELFF

abundance: -
j_gene: TRBJ2-7
v_gene: TRBV6-6
d_gene: TRBD2
CDR3nt: TGTGCCAGCTCTACTAGCGGCCTCGAGCAGTACTTC
CDR3aa: CASSTSGLEQYF

abundance: -
j_gene: TRBJ2-7
v_gene: TRBV10-2
d_gene: TRBD2
CDR3nt: TGCGCCAGCAGTAATGAAGCTACTAGCGTCTACGAGCAGTACTTC
CDR3aa: CASSNEATSVYEQYF

abundance: -
j_gene: TRBJ2-1
v_gene: TRBV27
d_gene: TRBD2
CDR3nt: TGTGCCAGCAGTCAGCCGCGAGTACTAGCGGGAGGGTACAATGAGCAGTTCTTC
CDR3aa: CASSQPRVLAGGYNEQFF

abundance: -
j_gene: TRBJ2-6
v_gene: TRBV19
d_gene: -
CDR3nt: TGTGCCAGTATGGGATGGGGGTCCGGGGCCAACGTCCTGACTTTC
CDR3aa: CASMGWGSGANVLTF

abundance: -
j_gene: TRBJ2-7
v_gene: TRBV5-1
d_gene: -
CDR3nt: TGCGCCAGCAGCTTAGCGGGTGGCCCCCCCTACGAGCAGTACTTC
CDR3aa: CASSLAGGPPYEQYF

abundance: -
j_gene: TRBJ2-7
v_gene: TRBV18
d_gene: TRBD2
CDR3nt: TGTGCCAGCTCACCGGGACAGGGACTAGCGGGAGGCTACGAGCAGTACTTC
CDR3aa: CASSPGQGLAGGYEQYF

abundance: once
j_gene: TRBJ2-1
v_gene: TRBV27
d_gene: TRBD1
CDR3nt: TGTGCCAGCAGGATGTCAGGGGGCGGGTACAATGAGCAGTTCTTC
CDR3aa: CASRMSGGGYNEQFF

abundance: -
j_gene: TRBJ2-3
v_gene: TRBV5-4
d_gene: TRBD2
CDR3nt: TGTGCCAGCAGCCGGAGGACTAGCGGGAGAACAGATACGCAGTATTTT
CDR3aa: CASSRRTSGRTDTQYF

abundance: -
j_gene: TRBJ1-3
v_gene: TRBV6-6
d_gene: -
CDR3nt: TGTGCCAGCAGTTACCGAGGCCCCATATATTTT
CDR3aa: CASSYRGPIYF

abundance: -
j_gene: TRBJ2-7
v_gene: TRBV5-8
d_gene: TRBD1
CDR3nt: TGTGCCAGCAGCAAGGGACAGGTCGCCTACGAGCAGTACTTC
CDR3aa: CASSKGQVAYEQYF

abundance: -
j_gene: TRBJ2-5
v_gene: TRBV5-4
d_gene: -
CDR3nt: TGTGCCAGCAGCTGGCCAGGGACAATCCAAGAGACCCAGTACTTC
CDR3aa: CASSWPGTIQETQYF

abundance: -
j_gene: TRBJ1-1
v_gene: TRBV10-1
d_gene: -
CDR3nt: TGCGCCAGCAGTGAGGGCCCCGCGAGGTTCTTT
CDR3aa: CASSEGPARFF

abundance: once
j_gene: TRBJ2-7
v_gene: TRBV25-1
d_gene: TRBD2
CDR3nt: TGTGCCAGCAGACGAGCGGGAGAGGGCGAGCAGTACTTC
CDR3aa: CASRRAGEGEQYF

abundance: -
j_gene: TRBJ2-7
v_gene: TRBV6-6
d_gene: TRBD1
CDR3nt: TGTGCCAGCAGCCTCGGACAGGGATTGGGCGAGCAGTACTTC
CDR3aa: CASSLGQGLGEQYF

abundance: few
j_gene: TRBJ2-7
v_gene: TRBV10-1
d_gene: TRBD1
CDR3nt: TGCGCCAGCAGTCGGGACAGCTACGAGCAGTACTTC
CDR3aa: CASSRDSYEQYF

abundance: -
j_gene: TRBJ1-2
v_gene: TRBV27
d_gene: -
CDR3nt: TGTGCCAGCAGTTTGGGCCCCCCGCCTTGGCAGGGTGACTATGGCTACACCTTC
CDR3aa: CASSLGPPPWQGDYGYTF

abundance: -
j_gene: TRBJ2-1
v_gene: TRBV5-1
d_gene: TRBD2
CDR3nt: TGCGCCAGCAGCTTGGCCGGGGGGAGCTCCTACAATGAGCAGTTCTTC
CDR3aa: CASSLAGGSSYNEQFF

abundance: few
j_gene: TRBJ2-7
v_gene: TRBV27
d_gene: TRBD2
CDR3nt: TGTGCCAGCAGTTTATCGACTAGCGGGAGAAACGAGCAGTACTTC
CDR3aa: CASSLSTSGRNEQYF

abundance: -
j_gene: TRBJ2-1
v_gene: TRBV29-1
d_gene: -
CDR3nt: TGCAGCGTTGAAGATCTTCCGCGGTACCCGACTGGTTACAATGAGCAGTTCTTC
CDR3aa: CSVEDLPRYPTGYNEQFF

abundance: -
j_gene: TRBJ1-3
v_gene: TRBV29-1
d_gene: -
CDR3nt: TGCAGCGTCAGAGACACGACCTCTGGAAACACCATATATTTT
CDR3aa: CSVRDTTSGNTIYF

abundance: few
j_gene: TRBJ2-7
v_gene: TRBV5-1
d_gene: TRBD2
CDR3nt: TGCGCCAGCAGGGTTAGCGGGAACTACGAGCAGTACTTC
CDR3aa: CASRVSGNYEQYF

abundance: -
j_gene: TRBJ2-7
v_gene: TRBV30
d_gene: -
CDR3nt: TGTGCCTGGAGTGTATGGAGTGGAGGGATTTACGAGCAGTACTTC
CDR3aa: CAWSVWSGGIYEQYF

abundance: medium-sized
j_gene: TRBJ2-1
v_gene: TRBV27
d_gene: -
CDR3nt: TGTGCCAGCAGTTTAATTTCCTCCAATGAGCAGTTCTTC
CDR3aa: CASSLISSNEQFF

abundance: -
j_gene: TRBJ1-2
v_gene: TRBV9
d_gene: TRBD1
CDR3nt: TGTGCCAGCAGCCCGACGAAGACAGGGACACTCCAGGGCCCTACTGCCTTC
CDR3aa: CASSPTKTGTLQGPTAF

abundance: once
j_gene: TRBJ2-3
v_gene: TRBV6-5
d_gene: -
CDR3nt: TGTGCCAGCAGTTCCCCTAGTACTTCCTTTGCAGATACGCAGTATTTT
CDR3aa: CASSSPSTSFADTQYF

abundance: few
j_gene: TRBJ1-5
v_gene: TRBV6-5
d_gene: -
CDR3nt: TGTGCCAGCAGTCTTCGGGAGAGCAATCAGCCCCAGCATTTT
CDR3aa: CASSLRESNQPQHF

abundance: once
j_gene: TRBJ2-7
v_gene: TRBV6-1
d_gene: -
CDR3nt: TGTGCCAGCAGCCCCACAGGGTACGCGTACGAGCAGTACTTC
CDR3aa: CASSPTGYAYEQYF

abundance: medium-sized
j_gene: TRBJ2-5
v_gene: TRBV28
d_gene: -
CDR3nt: TGTGCCAGCAGTTTGCTTGGGTTGTTGGAGACCCAGTACTTC
CDR3aa: CASSLLGLLETQYF

abundance: once
j_gene: TRBJ1-4
v_gene: TRBV5-1
d_gene: -
CDR3nt: TGCGCCAGCAGCTTGGCCCCCGCCGCTACAGCAAATGAAAAACTGTTTTTT
CDR3aa: CASSLAPAATANEKLFF

abundance: -
j_gene: TRBJ1-2
v_gene: TRBV27
d_gene: TRBD1
CDR3nt: TGTGCCAGCAGTTTATCCCTACCGGGACAGGGGAACTATGGCTACACCTTC
CDR3aa: CASSLSLPGQGNYGYTF

abundance: -
j_gene: TRBJ1-2
v_gene: TRBV16
d_gene: TRBD1
CDR3nt: TGTGCCAGCAGCCGGCACGGACAGGGACTCTCTCATGGCTACACCTTC
CDR3aa: CASSRHGQGLSHGYTF

abundance: -
j_gene: TRBJ2-7
v_gene: TRBV29-1
d_gene: TRBD2
CDR3nt: TGCAGCGTTGAAGATCCTGAGCGGGAGTTGAACGAGCAGTACTTC
CDR3aa: CSVEDPERELNEQYF

abundance: -
j_gene: TRBJ2-5
v_gene: TRBV29-1
d_gene: -
CDR3nt: TGCAGCGTTGAAGTGGGAGGCCGAACTCGGGAGACCCAGTACTTC
CDR3aa: CSVEVGGRTRETQYF

abundance: -
j_gene: TRBJ1-2
v_gene: TRBV2
d_gene: -
CDR3nt: TGTGCCAGCAGTCCCCAGGTGGGCTATGGCTACACCTTC
CDR3aa: CASSPQVGYGYTF

abundance: -
j_gene: TRBJ1-4
v_gene: TRBV2
d_gene: -
CDR3nt: TGTGCCAGCAGTGGTCAGGGCTGGGGACTGTTTTTT
CDR3aa: CASSGQGWGLFF